This T cell receptor beta chain was recorded in a study of shared clonotypes between healthy human individuals. The V gene's germline CDR1 is SGDLS and CDR2 YYNGEE. The CDR3 contains 15 residues. V was cut by 5 bases and J by 3 bases, with 17 bases left in between. Points from the study as a whole: Across subsets, estimated richness was generally greater for naive than for memory populations.

Profiled with immunoSEQ multiplex PCR; TCRdb holds only in-frame clones, not every one. The data show roughly 1.5 million clones, with approximately 98% seen just once and about 0.45% held by the top ten. Of note for this clone: Its antigen is unidentified.

This chain uses TRBV9 with TRBJ2-5; the D gene is possibly TRBD1 (6 bases). Sample: naive CD4+ T cells sorted from blood. Subset specified: CD45RA+ positively selected. The receptor's source is a man under 40 in good health. The CDR3, as DNA: TGTGCCAGCAGTCCAATAGGGGGTTGGGAAGAGACCCAGTACTTC. Translating it yields CASSPIGGWEETQYF.